A selection of T cell receptor beta chains follows, all from one sample in a study of shared clonotypes between healthy human individuals. Assay used: immunoSEQ multiplex PCR; TCRdb lists only in-frame clones, some missing. The sample comprises about 2.4 million clones, 90% to 95% of which are singletons, and 0.35% to 0.45% rests with the top ten. Sequenced sample: naive CD4+ T cells from PBMCs. The receptors were gathered from a man between 18 and 29 years old in good health. Some clones in this sample may be carry-over from other donors' samples. CDR3s include the opening cysteine and the closing phenylalanine or tryptophan. A D gene is named only where the DNA matches it firmly. Part of the rows lack a size; the others show once, few, many or a class for expanded clones.

-	TRBJ2-7	TRBV6-1	TRBD2	CASSEVLPGLGGGEQYF	TGTGCCAGCAGTGAAGTCCTACCGGGACTAGGCGGTGGCGAGCAGTACTTC
-	TRBJ1-1	TRBV9	-	CASSATGVNTEAFF	TGTGCCAGCAGCGCCACGGGGGTGAACACTGAAGCTTTCTTT
-	TRBJ2-5	TRBV2	-	CASSDLGGETQYF	TGTGCCAGCAGTGATTTGGGGGGAGAGACCCAGTACTTC
-	TRBJ2-2	TRBV5-1	TRBD2	CASSFLAEKNTGELFF	TGCGCCAGCAGCTTCCTAGCGGAGAAGAACACCGGGGAGCTGTTTTTT
-	TRBJ2-1	TRBV2	TRBD2	CASSWEGVYNEQFF	TGTGCCAGCAGCTGGGAGGGCGTCTACAATGAGCAGTTCTTC
-	TRBJ1-2	TRBV11-2	-	CASSQGRAAYGYTF	TGTGCCAGCAGCCAAGGCCGGGCAGCCTATGGCTACACCTTC
-	TRBJ2-7	TRBV5-6	-	CASSLFGSEGVYEQYF	TGTGCCAGCAGCTTGTTTGGTTCAGAGGGGGTCTACGAGCAGTACTTC
once	TRBJ2-2	TRBV7-2	TRBD2	CASSLVALAGVGELFF	TGTGCCAGCAGCTTAGTTGCACTAGCGGGAGTCGGGGAGCTGTTTTTT
-	TRBJ2-1	TRBV9	-	CASSTRMSSYNEQFF	TGTGCCAGCAGCACTAGAATGAGCTCCTACAATGAGCAGTTCTTC
-	TRBJ2-7	TRBV11-2	-	CASSLVGREQYF	TGTGCCAGCAGCTTAGTAGGGCGCGAGCAGTACTTC
once	TRBJ2-5	TRBV7-2	-	CASSLVGWERETQYF	TGTGCCAGCAGCTTAGTTGGTTGGGAGCGCGAGACCCAGTACTTC
-	TRBJ2-7	TRBV19	-	CASSPGGVEQYF	TGTGCCAGTAGCCCTGGGGGTGTCGAGCAGTACTTC
-	TRBJ2-7	TRBV6-6	-	CASSTADLSYEQYF	TGTGCCAGCAGTACAGCAGACTTGTCCTACGAGCAGTACTTC
-	TRBJ2-1	TRBV19	-	CASSIKGRRRNEQFF	TGTGCCAGTAGTATTAAGGGGCGCAGAAGAAATGAGCAGTTCTTC
-	TRBJ2-2	TRBV27	TRBD2	CASRLTSGSAGELFF	TGTGCCAGCAGATTGACTAGCGGGAGCGCCGGGGAGCTGTTTTTT
-	TRBJ2-2	TRBV11-2	TRBD1	CASSSTGGTNTGELFF	TGTGCCAGCAGCTCCACAGGGGGCACGAACACCGGGGAGCTGTTTTTT
-	TRBJ2-2	TRBV4-3	-	CASSPRQVPGELFF	TGCGCCAGCAGCCCCCGGCAGGTCCCCGGGGAGCTGTTTTTT
-	TRBJ2-3	TRBV10-3	TRBD2	CAMSAGGTDTQYF	TGTGCCATGTCAGCGGGAGGCACAGATACGCAGTATTTT
-	TRBJ2-7	TRBV11-2	-	CASSPGTVSYEQYF	TGTGCCAGCAGCCCCGGGACCGTCTCCTACGAGCAGTACTTC
once	TRBJ2-1	TRBV5-4	-	CASSLGSPSQSYNEQFF	TGTGCCAGCAGCTTGGGTTCCCCCTCTCAGTCCTACAATGAGCAGTTCTTC
-	TRBJ2-7	TRBV27	-	CASSLLSAAEQYF	TGTGCCAGCAGTTTATTATCTGCTGCCGAGCAGTACTTC
-	TRBJ2-7	TRBV6-5	-	CASSPPGKYEQYF	TGTGCCAGCAGTCCTCCGGGTAAATACGAGCAGTACTTC
-	TRBJ2-3	TRBV29-1	-	CSVSLTSTDTQYF	TGCAGCGTTTCACTTACGTCCACAGATACGCAGTATTTT
once	TRBJ2-7	TRBV6-6	-	CATKGENYEQYF	TGTGCCACCAAGGGGGAAAACTACGAGCAGTACTTC
-	TRBJ1-3	TRBV7-6	TRBD1	CASSSYMDRSGNTIYF	TGTGCCAGCAGCTCATACATGGACAGGTCTGGAAACACCATATATTTT
-	TRBJ2-3	TRBV9	-	CASSVRPEDTQYF	TGTGCCAGCAGCGTAAGGCCGGAGGATACGCAGTATTTT
-	TRBJ1-5	TRBV19	-	CASSLSGPRGNQPQHF	TGTGCCAGTAGTCTGTCTGGACCTCGGGGCAATCAGCCCCAGCATTTT
-	TRBJ2-7	TRBV11-2	-	CASSLDSMADYEQYF	TGTGCCAGCAGCTTAGATTCGATGGCCGACTACGAGCAGTACTTC
-	TRBJ2-3	TRBV25-1	-	CASSLDRITDTQYF	TGTGCCAGCAGCCTCGACAGAATCACAGATACGCAGTATTTT
-	TRBJ1-5	TRBV27	-	CASSIRVGNQPQHF	TGTGCCAGCAGTATCAGGGTAGGCAATCAGCCCCAGCATTTT
few	TRBJ1-1	TRBV7-2	-	CASRPRRGLNTEAFF	TGTGCCAGCAGACCTAGGCGAGGGTTAAACACTGAAGCTTTCTTT
-	TRBJ2-1	TRBV28	TRBD1	CASSPTGLLRNEQFF	TGTGCCAGCAGTCCGACAGGGTTGTTGAGAAATGAGCAGTTCTTC
-	TRBJ1-1	TRBV6-5	-	CASSYKRAGNTEAFF	TGTGCCAGCAGTTACAAGAGGGCGGGGAACACTGAAGCTTTCTTT
-	TRBJ2-5	TRBV9	TRBD2	CASSVAVSGSPQETQYF	TGTGCCAGCAGCGTAGCTGTTAGCGGGAGCCCCCAAGAGACCCAGTACTTC
-	TRBJ2-2	TRBV25-1	-	CASSGAGELFF	TGTGCCAGCAGTGGCGCCGGGGAGCTGTTTTTT
-	TRBJ2-3	TRBV4-2	-	CASSQVITKDTQYF	TGTGCCAGCAGCCAAGTCATTACCAAAGATACGCAGTATTTT
-	TRBJ1-5	TRBV28	-	CASTRSRNQPQHF	TGTGCCAGCACTCGTAGCCGCAATCAGCCCCAGCATTTT
-	TRBJ2-6	TRBV28	-	CASSFRGLRGANVLTF	TGTGCCAGCAGTTTTCGGGGACTCCGTGGGGCCAACGTCCTGACTTTC
-	TRBJ1-2	TRBV9	-	CASSVGTFNYGYTF	TGTGCCAGCAGCGTCGGGACCTTCAACTATGGCTACACCTTC
-	TRBJ2-1	TRBV5-1	-	CASSFGGSYNEQFF	TGCGCCAGCAGCTTTGGCGGGTCCTACAATGAGCAGTTCTTC
-	TRBJ2-1	TRBV6-5	TRBD2	CASSWTSGSKNEQFF	TGTGCCAGCAGTTGGACTAGCGGGAGTAAGAATGAGCAGTTCTTC
-	TRBJ2-7	TRBV10-3	-	CAISESSVESYEQYF	TGTGCCATCAGTGAGTCTTCAGTGGAATCCTACGAGCAGTACTTC
-	TRBJ1-1	TRBV11-2	-	CASSSTAGTATEAFF	TGTGCCAGCAGCTCCACGGCGGGAACGGCCACTGAAGCTTTCTTT
-	TRBJ2-7	TRBV14	-	CASSQERQQYF	TGTGCCAGCAGCCAAGAACGTCAGCAGTACTTC
-	TRBJ2-3	TRBV5-1	-	CASSVSGGGDTQYF	TGCGCCAGCAGCGTCTCAGGGGGAGGAGATACGCAGTATTTT
few	TRBJ1-5	TRBV6-1	-	CASSDYQPQHF	TGTGCCAGCAGTGACTATCAGCCCCAGCATTTT
-	TRBJ1-4	TRBV7-2	-	CASSLGGEKLFF	TGTGCCAGCAGCTTAGGAGGCGAAAAACTGTTTTTT
-	TRBJ2-2	TRBV6-1	TRBD1	CASRGLQGSGELFF	TGTGCCAGCAGGGGCTTACAGGGGTCCGGGGAGCTGTTTTTT
-	TRBJ1-2	TRBV28	TRBD1	CASSLIASLGTGATGYTF	TGTGCCAGCAGTTTAATCGCCTCATTAGGAACAGGGGCCACTGGCTACACCTTC
-	TRBJ1-3	TRBV18	-	CASSPGLGGSGNTIYF	TGTGCCAGCTCACCCGGGCTGGGGGGGTCTGGAAACACCATATATTTT
-	TRBJ2-1	TRBV6-6	TRBD1	CASRTTGGGGWQFF	TGTGCCAGCAGGACGACAGGGGGCGGAGGGTGGCAGTTCTTC
-	TRBJ2-3	TRBV2	-	CASRADSTDTQYF	TGTGCCAGCAGGGCAGACAGCACAGATACGCAGTATTTT